The 20 T cell receptor beta chains below were found in one sample sequenced in a study of cytomegalovirus exposure and HLA in healthy donors. The PCR contained 60 Vbeta and 13 Jbeta primers. Clones were read by immunoSEQ multiplex PCR, and TCRdb kept only the in-frame ones, dropping some. The table records about 140,000 clones, 78% of them present only once. The sequenced sample was PBMCs. Source of these receptors: a male donor in good health and CMV-seronegative.

This clone was found a few times. J is TRBJ1-1 and V is TRBV19; 7 nucleotides agree with TRBD1. CDR1 LNHDA and CDR2 SQIVND come from the germline V gene (reference sequence). This CDR3 comprises 14 residues. Germline trimming cut 5 bases from V and 5 bases from J; bases unmatched to any gene: 8. The CDR3 DNA follows: TGTGCCAGTAGTGCAGGGGGGACACAGACTGAAGCTTTCTTT. It is translated as CASSAGGTQTEAFF.

The chain links TRBV29-1 to TRBJ2-7; 7 bases match TRBD1. This CDR3 has 13 amino acids. Unmatched junction bases numbered 4, after V lost 3 bases and J lost 2 bases. CDR1 is SQVTM, CDR2 ANQGSEA, per germline. This chain's CDR3 is CSVDRQGTYEQYF. CDR3 DNA sequence: TGCAGCGTTGATCGACAGGGAACCTACGAGCAGTACTTC.

The rearrangement links TRBV9 to TRBJ1-1, with 9 bases lining up with TRBD1. CDR3 length: 15 residues. The germline gives CDR1 SGDLS, CDR2 YYNGEE. Trimming cost V 2 bases and J 5 bases; bases outside gene matches: 7. The CDR3 loop is CASSVNPGQGTEAFF. The CDR3 DNA follows: TGTGCCAGCAGCGTCAACCCGGGACAGGGTACTGAAGCTTTCTTT.

The genes are TRBV30 and TRBJ2-2; 9 nucleotides line up with TRBD2. The CDR3 has 15 amino acids. Trimming took 4 bases from V and 4 from J; bases not matched to a gene: 7. Looked up from germline, CDR1 is GTSNPN and CDR2 is SVGIG (reference sequence). For the CDR3, the DNA is TGTGCCTGGATGGGGCGGGGGGGCCGCACCGGGGAGCTGTTTTTT. As protein: CAWMGRGGRTGELFF.

The V gene is TRBV5-1, the J gene TRBJ2-7; TRBD1 is a possible D gene (5 bases). Trimming removed 1 base from V and 2 bases from J, with 10 bases in between. The CDR3 consists of 14 residues. In germline, CDR1 is SGHRS, CDR2 YFSETQ. The CDR3 is CASSLLQEPYEQYF. The DNA for the CDR3 is TGCGCCAGCAGCTTGCTACAGGAACCCTACGAGCAGTACTTC.

This chain links TRBV2 with TRBJ2-7; no definite D call. Germline V lookup: CDR1 SNHLY, CDR2 FYNNEI. The CDR3 sequence is 12 residues long. V lost 3 bases, J lost 6 bases, and 9 bases lay in between. CDR3 DNA sequence: TGTGCCAGCAGTGATTTAGACTCCGAGCAGTACTTC. Protein sequence: CASSDLDSEQYF.

The chain has TRBV6-5 and TRBJ1-2, with 7 bases fitting TRBD1. CDR3 length equals 14 residues. V lost 3 bases to trimming and J lost 2 bases; unmatched junction nucleotides: 3. Germline V gene data show CDR1 as MNHEY and CDR2 as SVGAGI. CDR3 sequence reads: CASSYGGQNYGYTF. DNA of the CDR3: TGTGCCAGCAGTTATGGGGGACAGAACTATGGCTACACCTTC.

This chain joins TRBV15 and TRBJ1-4; D possibly corresponds to TRBD1 (6 bases). Germline V lookup: CDR1 LNHNV, CDR2 YYDKDF (reference sequence). The CDR3 extends over 17 amino acids. The V gene lost 3 bases and the J gene lost 3 bases, with 17 bases spanning the gap. DNA of the CDR3: TGTGCCACCAGCAGGGGCAGGGGAGTAGGGGCTAATGAAAAACTGTTTTTT. Its translation: CATSRGRGVGANEKLFF.

The chain uses TRBV6-5 and TRBJ1-6; possible D gene TRBD1, 6 bases. The CDR3 covers 13 residues. Germline assignment: CDR1 MNHEY and CDR2 SVGAGI. V was cut by 6 bases and J by 6 bases, with 9 bases left in between. The CDR3 reads CASSRGSNSPLHF. In nucleotides, the CDR3 is TGTGCCAGCAGCAGGGGTTCTAATTCACCCCTCCACTTT.

The chain recombines TRBV5-1 with TRBJ2-5; 11 bases match TRBD2. The CDR3 sequence is 15 residues long. V dropped 4 bases and J dropped 1; count of bases not matched to a gene: 3. Per the germline V gene, CDR1 is SGHRS and CDR2 is YFSETQ. In DNA, the CDR3 is TGCGCCAGCAGCCACGGGACTAGCGGCCAAGAGACCCAGTACTTC. Its translation is CASSHGTSGQETQYF.

A single count supports this clone. V is TRBV4-2 and J is TRBJ1-3, with 7 bases matching TRBD1. CDR3 size: 15 residues. Germline CDR1 reads LGHNA; CDR2 reads YNFKEQ. J lost 1 base, V lost 3 bases, and 3 bases had no gene match. DNA of the CDR3: TGTGCCAGCAGCCACCCGACAGGGTCTGGAAACACCATATATTTT. It codes for CASSHPTGSGNTIYF.

This clone was found a few times. This rearrangement joins TRBV5-1 to TRBJ2-2; no definite D call. Germline CDR1 reads SGHRS; CDR2 reads YFSETQ. V gave up 0 bases and J gave up 0 bases, with 15 bases separating them. CDR3 length equals 18 residues. CDR3 sequence reads: CASSLVWRGLPNTGELFF. CDR3 DNA sequence: TGCGCCAGCAGCTTGGTTTGGCGCGGCCTCCCGAACACCGGGGAGCTGTTTTTT.

The CDR3 is CASSQSGGLRDTQYF. The CDR3 DNA reads TGCGCCAGCAGCCAATCGGGAGGGCTCAGGGATACGCAGTATTTT. The gene calls are TRBV4-1 and TRBJ2-3, with 8 bases that match TRBD2. The trim removed 2 bases at V and 6 bases at J, leaving 7 bases unmatched. Germline V gene lookup returns CDR1 MGHRA and CDR2 YSYEKL. This CDR3 is built from 15 residues.

The gene calls are TRBV19 and TRBJ1-1, with TRBD1 as a possible D gene (5 bases). The V and J ends lost 3 bases and 5 bases respectively, with 19 bases between them. The CDR3 consists of 16 residues. Per germline, CDR1 LNHDA and CDR2 SQIVND (reference sequence). The CDR3 spells CASSIFGLGGRTEAFF. CDR3 DNA sequence: TGTGCCAGTAGTATCTTCGGGTTGGGGGGAAGAACTGAAGCTTTCTTT.

Notes on this clone: An end of the junction differs from the germline gene, which may be a read error. The chain carries TRBV7-7 and TRBJ2-7; the D call may be TRBD1 or TRBD2 (5 bases each). Germline CDR1 and CDR2: SSHAT and FNYEAQ (reference sequence). CDR3 length: 15 residues. The CDR3, as DNA: TGTGCTAGCAGCTTAGCGCTTGACAGTTCCTACGAGCAGTACTTC. This codes for CASSLALDSSYEQYF.

V and J are TRBV6-1 and TRBJ2-7; 12 bases agree with TRBD2. Germline V gene sequence: CDR1 MNHNS, CDR2 SASEGT. J lost 5 bases, V lost 5 bases, and 4 bases had no gene match. The CDR3 extends over 14 amino acids. In DNA form, the CDR3 reads TGTGCCAGCAGTAGACTAGCGGGGGTCCACGAGCAGTACTTC. Amino acids: CASSRLAGVHEQYF.

The chain has TRBV9 and TRBJ2-7, with 14 nucleotides matching TRBD2. The trim removed 0 bases at V and 5 bases at J, leaving 4 bases unmatched. The CDR3 length is 16 residues. Germline V CDR1 and CDR2: SGDLS, YYNGEE. The CDR3 region has the DNA TGTGCCAGCAGCGTAGCTACGGGACTAGCGGGAGACGAGCAGTACTTC. This encodes CASSVATGLAGDEQYF.

This clone was picked up one time. Compared with germline, one end of the junction differs, possibly owing to a read error. The same CDR3 also results from other DNA sequences found in this sample. The chain is built from TRBV4-3 and TRBJ2-3; 11 bases align to TRBD2. The CDR3 is made up of 17 amino acids. Germline-derived CDR1 and CDR2 are LGHNA and YSLEER. The chain's CDR3 is CASSQLLAGGPGDTQYF. The CDR3 nucleotides read TGCGCCAGTAGCCAACTATTAGCGGGGGGGCCCGGGGATACGCAGTATTTT.

The chain uses TRBV7-3 and TRBJ2-7, with 8 bases lining up with TRBD1. The CDR3 covers 15 residues. CDR1 is SGHTA, CDR2 FQGTGA, per germline. V was pared by 1 base and J by 1 base, with 3 bases of the junction left unmatched. CDR3 DNA: TGTGCCAGCAGCTTAATCAGGGACAGGTCCTACGAGCAGTACTTC. Translating gives CASSLIRDRSYEQYF.

The chain employs TRBV5-1 and TRBJ1-1, with D tentatively TRBD1 (6 bases). The germline V and J ends were trimmed by 5 bases and 8 bases, with 16 bases remaining between them. From germline, CDR1 is SGHRS and CDR2 YFSETQ. The CDR3 spans 13 residues. CDR3 sequence: CASRIPGTKEAFF. The CDR3 nucleotides read TGCGCCAGCAGGATTCCCGGGACAAAAGAAGCTTTCTTT.